Following are 18 T cell receptor beta chains from one sample sequenced in a study of CD8+ T cells in alopecia areata. cDNA serving as the sequencing template came from extracted, reverse transcribed RNA. Repertoires were generated with immunoSEQ multiplex PCR, while TCRdb's copy carries only in-frame clones and drops some. The table includes roughly 200,000 clones, about 55% detected once. Treatment described: oral pan-JAK inhibitor, 5-10 mg twice daily. The sequences come from CD8+ T cells sorted from blood, collected at week 24, from a patient treated with tofacitinib. Source of these receptors: a human donor with alopecia areata.

The CDR3 region is CAWRTGGDDGYTF. The CDR3 DNA sequence: TGTGCCTGGCGAACAGGGGGCGACGATGGCTACACCTTC. The chain recombines TRBV30 with TRBJ1-2; TRBD1 matches 9 bases. The germline gives CDR1 GTSNPN, CDR2 SVGIG (reference sequence). The ends lost 5 bases at V and 6 bases at J; junction bases unmatched: 7. This CDR3 comprises 13 residues.

This clone has more than one count but fewer than ten. The chain is built from TRBV7-9 and TRBJ1-1; a weak D match, TRBD1 (5 bases). Per germline, CDR1 SEHNR and CDR2 FQNEAQ (reference sequence). The CDR3 is 12 residues long. The V end lost 5 bases, the J end lost 5 bases, and 9 bases lay between the germline ends. Here the CDR3 reads CASSPGHTEAFF. CDR3 bases: TGTGCCAGCAGCCCAGGACATACTGAAGCTTTCTTT.

The chain has TRBV11-2 and TRBJ1-4, with D possibly being TRBD1 (5 bases). CDR1 is SGHAT and CDR2 is FQNNGV in the germline V gene. Trimming removed 4 bases from V and 7 bases from J, with 19 bases in between. This CDR3 is built from 16 residues. The CDR3 region is CASSSSRADGGEKLFF. CDR3 nucleotide sequence: TGTGCCAGCAGCTCCTCGAGGGCGGACGGGGGTGAAAAACTGTTTTTT.

This clone was detected only a few times. CDR3 region: CSALPAGDTQYF. DNA for the CDR3: TGCAGCGCTTTACCCGCCGGAGATACGCAGTATTTT. The V and J genes are TRBV29-1 and TRBJ2-3; D not resolved. This CDR3 has 12 amino acids. Germline loops: CDR1 SQVTM, CDR2 ANQGSEA. V shed 7 bases and J shed 5 bases, with 13 bases lying between them.

This clone was found a few times. The chain is built from TRBV4-1 and TRBJ2-4, with TRBD2 as a possible D gene (5 bases). The germline gives CDR1 MGHRA, CDR2 YSYEKL. This CDR3 is 17 amino acids long. Trimming cost V 0 bases and J 1 base, with 13 bases left between them. The CDR3 is CASSQDLASGAKNIQYF. The CDR3 coding sequence is TGCGCCAGCAGCCAAGATCTTGCCAGCGGCGCCAAAAACATTCAGTACTTC.

This clone has only a few counts. This sequence joins TRBV29-1 and TRBJ1-2; D remains unclear. V lost 2 bases and J 0 bases, leaving 16 bases between the germline ends. This CDR3 spans 16 amino acids. Per germline, CDR1 SQVTM and CDR2 ANQGSEA. CDR3 coding DNA: TGCAGCGTTGAACTACAGCGGACCGAAGCTAACTATGGCTACACCTTC. This codes for CSVELQRTEANYGYTF.

This clone was detected once. This chain connects TRBV9 to TRBJ1-2; D gene ambiguous. CDR1 and CDR2 (germline): SGDLS, YYNGEE. Trimming removed 3 bases from V and 5 bases from J, with 14 bases in between. This CDR3 has 14 residues. In nucleotides, the CDR3 is TGTGCCAGCAGCGAGAGGGCCATAGGTTATGGCTACACCTTC. Its translation is CASSERAIGYGYTF.

This clone has only a few counts. The chain recombines TRBV4-1 with TRBJ2-4, with D possibly being TRBD2 (6 bases). V gave up 0 bases and J gave up 13 bases, with 10 bases separating them. The germline V gene encodes CDR1 MGHRA and CDR2 YSYEKL. The CDR3 covers 12 residues. CDR3 nucleotide sequence: TGCGCCAGCAGCCAAGATGGGGCGGGGCAGTACTTC. Amino acid sequence: CASSQDGAGQYF.

In DNA form, the CDR3 reads TGCAGCGTTCCTCCTGACAGACAGAACACTGAAGCTTTCTTT. Residues: CSVPPDRQNTEAFF. The gene calls are TRBV29-1 and TRBJ1-1; D possibly corresponds to TRBD1 (5 bases). V was cut by 5 bases and J by 1 base, with 14 bases left in between. The CDR3 runs to 14 residues. Germline V lookup: CDR1 SQVTM, CDR2 ANQGSEA.

Of note for this clone: The sample contains more than one DNA sequence encoding this CDR3. V gene TRBV2 combines with J gene TRBJ2-7; D remains unclear. CDR3 length: 10 amino acids. CDR1 is SNHLY and CDR2 is FYNNEI in the germline V gene. V lost 3 bases and J lost 10, with 7 bases in between. CDR3 loop: CASSEGEQYF. In DNA, the CDR3 is TGTGCCAGCAGTGAGGGCGAACAGTACTTC.

This clone was counted only a few times. V gene TRBV4-3 combines with J gene TRBJ2-7; TRBD2 might be the D (6 bases). The CDR3 is made up of 15 amino acids. Per germline, CDR1 LGHNA and CDR2 YSLEER. Trimming took 0 bases from V and 3 from J, leaving 12 bases between them. The CDR3 loop reads CASSQDPQGGYEQYF. Here the CDR3 DNA reads TGCGCCAGCAGCCAAGATCCTCAGGGAGGCTACGAGCAGTACTTC.

About this clone itself: One junction end disagrees with the germline gene, perhaps due to a read error. This same CDR3 is encoded by further DNA sequences in the sample. The chain combines TRBV29-1 with TRBJ1-2; 9 nucleotides line up with TRBD1. CDR1 and CDR2 (germline): SQVTM, ANQGSEA. This CDR3 contains 12 residues. CDR3 residues: CSVDGQGLGYTF. The CDR3 DNA follows: TGCAGCGTTGACGGACAGGGGTTAGGCTACACCTTT.

The rearrangement links TRBV7-3 to TRBJ2-2; 10 bases line up with TRBD1. The trim removed 1 base at V and 5 bases at J, leaving 4 bases unmatched. Germline loops: CDR1 SGHTA, CDR2 FQGTGA. The CDR3 loop spans 16 amino acids. CDR3 loop: CASSLRQGAGTGELFF. The CDR3 DNA reads TGTGCCAGCAGCTTAAGACAGGGGGCCGGAACCGGGGAGCTGTTTTTT.

J is TRBJ2-5 and V is TRBV13; perhaps TRBD2 as D (6 bases). V lost 5 bases to trimming and J lost 5 bases, with 15 bases between them. CDR1 is PRHDT and CDR2 is FYEKMQ in the germline V gene (reference sequence). This CDR3 spans 14 amino acids. The CDR3 loop is CASSRRDGRETQYF. The CDR3 DNA is TGTGCCAGCAGCCGACGAGATGGGAGGGAGACCCAGTACTTC.

This clone has only a few counts. This sequence joins TRBV29-1 and TRBJ2-2, with 7 bases aligning to TRBD1. V gave up 6 bases and J gave up 5 bases; unmatched junction bases: 18. The CDR3 is 17 amino acids. CDR1 SQVTM and CDR2 ANQGSEA come from the germline V gene. CDR3 loop: CSVAHNLDREGTGELFF. The DNA of the CDR3 is TGCAGCGTCGCCCACAATCTCGACAGGGAAGGAACCGGGGAGCTGTTTTTT.

With regard to this clone: This sample also contains other DNA sequences that code for the same CDR3. The chain uses TRBV13 and TRBJ1-5; D is unclear. With 0 bases removed from V and 2 bases from J, the gap between germline ends came to 5 bases. Germline CDR1 PRHDT, CDR2 FYEKMQ (reference sequence). The CDR3 has 14 residues. The CDR3 protein is CASSLGRGNQPQHF. CDR3 nucleotide sequence: TGTGCCAGCAGCTTAGGAAGAGGCAATCAGCCCCAGCATTTT. Variable domain in full (rest from reference TRBV13 and TRBJ1-5): AAGVIQSPRHLIKEKRETATLKCYPIPRHDTVYWYQQGPGQDPQFLISFYEKMQSDKGSIPDRFSAQQFSDYHSELNMSSLELGDSALYFCASSLGRGNQPQHFGDGTRLSIL.

The chain is built from TRBV11-2 and TRBJ1-1, with 7 bases matching TRBD1. The germline CDR1 and CDR2 sequences are SGHAT and FQNNGV. This CDR3 is 14 amino acids long. With V trimmed by 5 bases and J by 1 base, 4 bases remained unmatched. CDR3 DNA sequence: TGTGCCAGCAGCCCGGGACAGAAGAACACTGAAGCTTTCTTT. This gives the protein CASSPGQKNTEAFF. The full variable domain, in which reference TRBV11-2 and TRBJ1-1 provide the parts outside the CDR3, is EAGVAQSPRYKIIEKRQSVAFWCNPISGHATLYWYQQILGQGPKLLIQFQNNGVVDDSQLPKDRFSAERLKGVDSTLKIQPAKLEDSAVYLCASSPGQKNTEAFFGQGTRLTVV.

The gene calls are TRBV6-6 and TRBJ2-7, with D perhaps matching TRBD1 or TRBD2 (5 bases each). Germline CDR1 is MNHNY and CDR2 is SVGAGI (reference sequence). V was pared by 6 bases and J by 4 bases, with 13 bases between. CDR3 length equals 13 residues. This CDR3 reads CASSPGPRYEQYF. The DNA of the CDR3 is TGTGCCAGCAGCCCGGGACCGCGATACGAGCAGTACTTC.